A single sample gave rise to the 18 T cell receptor beta chains below, sequenced in a study of CD8 T cells in Susac syndrome. When the RNA was reverse transcribed, random hexamers were used with an input of 0.5 to 1 ug. From the immunoSEQ multiplex PCR reads, TCRdb called clonotypes with MiXCR, one entry per CDR3 protein. The sample yields over 100,000 distinct CDR3 sequences, nearly 95% seen once. Material for sequencing was CD4+ T cells from PBMCs. The source is a human donor in good health.

This chain's CDR3 is CASSLPRGQANTGELFF. DNA of the CDR3: TGTGCCAGCAGCTTACCGCGGGGACAAGCGAACACCGGGGAGCTGTTTTTT. The V call is TRBV7-9, the J call TRBJ2-2; D might be TRBD1 or TRBD2, each matching 6 bases. Germline CDR1 SEHNR, CDR2 FQNEAQ (reference sequence). CDR3 size: 17 residues. V lost 2 bases and J 0 bases, leaving 13 bases between the germline ends.

The chain is built from TRBV11-1 and TRBJ2-7; D may be TRBD1 (6 bases). Trimming removed 5 bases from V and 3 bases from J, with 17 bases in between. Per the germline V gene, CDR1 is SGHAT and CDR2 is FQDESV (reference sequence). CDR3 size: 15 residues. The CDR3 region is CASSQGGGEGYEQYF. DNA for the CDR3: TGTGCCAGCAGCCAGGGTGGGGGCGAGGGCTACGAGCAGTACTTC.

V usage is TRBV5-5 and J usage is TRBJ1-4; D call uncertain. V shed 1 base and J shed 8 bases, with 15 bases lying between them. Germline V CDR1 and CDR2: SGHKS, YYEKEE (reference sequence). The CDR3 runs to 15 residues. CDR3 region: CASSLTEGVREKLFF. The CDR3 DNA reads as TGTGCCAGCAGCTTGACCGAGGGCGTCCGGGAAAAACTGTTTTTT.

This sequence joins TRBV20-1 and TRBJ2-7, with D possibly TRBD1 on 6 matching bases. Germline loops: CDR1 DFQATT, CDR2 SNEGSKA (reference sequence). Trimming cost V 1 base and J 3 bases, with 13 bases left between them. The CDR3 sequence is 14 residues long. The CDR3 nucleotides are TGCAGTGCTAGAGGGGACCAGGGGAGCTACGAGCAGTACTTC. It is translated as CSARGDQGSYEQYF.

This clonotype was seen a single time. This chain uses TRBV14 with TRBJ2-2; 8 bases match TRBD2. CDR3 size: 15 residues. The J segment lost 5 bases and the V segment lost 7 bases, leaving 9 bases of the junction unmatched. The germline CDR1 and CDR2 sequences are SGHDN and FVKESK. The CDR3 here is CASKRGSGKTGELFF. The CDR3 DNA follows: TGTGCCAGCAAAAGGGGTAGCGGGAAGACCGGGGAGCTGTTTTTT. Complete variable domain (other parts from reference TRBV14 and TRBJ2-2): EAGVTQFPSHSVIEKGQTVTLRCDPISGHDNLYWYRRVMGKEIKFLLHFVKESKQDESGMPNNRFLAERTGGTYSTLKVQPAELEDSGVYFCASKRGSGKTGELFFGEGSRLTVL.

The V and J genes are TRBV7-9 and TRBJ2-4; TRBD1 agrees at 7 bases. Germline values: CDR1 SEHNR, CDR2 FQNEAQ (reference sequence). The trim removed 5 bases at V and 8 bases at J, leaving 3 bases unmatched. The CDR3 runs to 12 residues. CDR3 nucleotide sequence: TGTGCCAGCAGCCCAGGGGGTTACATTCAGTACTTC. Its protein product is CASSPGGYIQYF.

The V call is TRBV4-1, the J call TRBJ1-2; tentative D call: TRBD1 (5 bases). The ends were cut back, 1 base at V and 8 bases at J, with 32 bases in the middle. Germline V gene lookup returns CDR1 MGHRA and CDR2 YSYEKL. This CDR3 has 20 amino acids. CDR3 in DNA: TGCGCCAGCAGCCAAGTAATGACAGCCACGTATTCCCCTGCTGTTGGGGGCTACACCTTC. Translation: CASSQVMTATYSPAVGGYTF.

The CDR3 bases are TGTGCCAGCCGGGCGGGTTGGACCACCGGGGAGCTGTTTTTT. Its protein product is CASRAGWTTGELFF. The chain carries TRBV12-3 or TRBV12-4 and TRBJ2-2; D possibly corresponds to TRBD2 (5 bases). The CDR3 loop spans 14 amino acids. Trimming took off 8 bases at V and 4 bases at J, with 14 bases between the two ends.

This clonotype was recorded only once. This chain connects TRBV7-2 to TRBJ2-7, with a tentative D call TRBD2 (6 bases). Between the trimmed V and J ends, which lost 0 bases and 5 bases, there was a span of 11 bases. The length of the CDR3 is 14 residues. The germline gives CDR1 SGHTA, CDR2 FQGNSA. The CDR3 sequence: CASSLATGADEQYF. The CDR3 DNA is TGTGCCAGCAGCTTAGCGACGGGAGCGGACGAGCAGTACTTC.

The chain links TRBV21-1 to TRBJ1-2. TRBV21-1 has pseudogene status. This CDR3 has 15 residues. CDR3 DNA: TGTGCCAGCAGCAAAGCGGGGCAGGACAACTATGGCTACACCTTC. Its translation: CASSKAGQDNYGYTF.

This clonotype was detected only once. The gene calls are TRBV9 and TRBJ2-3; 16 nucleotides agree with TRBD2. V lost 2 bases, J lost 0 bases, and 9 bases stayed unmatched. There are 20 residues in the CDR3. The germline gives CDR1 SGDLS, CDR2 YYNGEE. The CDR3 loop reads CASSVGLAGGPSLSTDTQYF. CDR3 bases: TGTGCCAGCAGCGTGGGACTAGCGGGAGGGCCTTCGCTTAGCACAGATACGCAGTATTTT.

The genes are TRBV3-1 and TRBJ2-7; tentatively, D is TRBD2 (5 bases). Germline CDR1 is LGHDT and CDR2 is YNNKEL (reference sequence). The CDR3 length is 12 residues. With 1 base removed from V and 7 bases from J, the gap between germline ends came to 8 bases. The CDR3 sequence: CASSQAGVEQYF. The DNA for the CDR3 is TGTGCCAGCAGCCAAGCCGGGGTTGAGCAGTACTTC.

The chain employs TRBV5-1 and TRBJ1-4; TRBD1 is a possible D gene (6 bases). This CDR3 comprises 16 residues. Per germline, CDR1 SGHRS and CDR2 YFSETQ. Trimming took off 2 bases at V and 7 bases at J, with 18 bases between the two ends. CDR3 coding DNA: TGCGCCAGCAGCTTAGACAGGTCCGTCGGTGGTGAAAAACTGTTTTTT. This encodes CASSLDRSVGGEKLFF.

The chain is built from TRBV20-1 and TRBJ2-7; weak D call: TRBD2 (6 bases). Trimming left V 0 bases short and J 2 bases short, with 11 bases between. CDR1 DFQATT and CDR2 SNEGSKA come from the germline V gene (reference sequence). This CDR3 is built from 14 residues. CDR3 sequence (DNA): TGCAGTGCTAGAGATCAGGGCGGGACCTACGAGCAGTACTTC. Translating gives CSARDQGGTYEQYF.

The genes are TRBV28 and TRBJ2-1; D is perhaps TRBD1 (6 bases). This CDR3 contains 15 residues. Trimming took 5 bases from V and 7 from J, leaving 18 bases between them. Germline V gene sequence: CDR1 MDHEN, CDR2 SYDVKM. In DNA form, the CDR3 reads TGTGCCAGCAGTCAACCTAGGGGGAGAGAGAATGAGCAGTTCTTC. It translates to CASSQPRGRENEQFF.

The chain links TRBV9 to TRBJ1-1; no firm D call. The CDR3 is 13 residues long. V gave up 4 bases and J gave up 5 bases, with 12 bases separating them. Germline-derived CDR1 and CDR2 are SGDLS and YYNGEE. DNA for the CDR3: TGTGCCAGCAGCCCCCAGGTAGGGACTGAAGCTTTCTTT. Its translation: CASSPQVGTEAFF.

The rearrangement uses TRBV20-1 and TRBJ2-7; maybe TRBD1 (5 bases). Deletions cut 3 bases from V and 3 bases from J, with 27 bases between. Germline-derived CDR1 and CDR2 are DFQATT and SNEGSKA (reference sequence). The CDR3 runs to 18 residues. CDR3: CSASVPTGVIARNYEQYF. In DNA form, the CDR3 reads TGCAGTGCTAGCGTCCCAACAGGAGTTATAGCCCGGAACTACGAGCAGTACTTC.

This chain joins TRBV12-3 or TRBV12-4 and TRBJ2-7, with 7 bases lining up with TRBD1. CDR3 length equals 15 residues. The J segment lost 0 bases and the V segment lost 7 bases, leaving 9 bases of the junction unmatched. As DNA, the CDR3 is TGTGCCAGCAAAGAACAGGGGTCGAGCTCCTACGAGCAGTACTTC. It codes for CASKEQGSSSYEQYF.